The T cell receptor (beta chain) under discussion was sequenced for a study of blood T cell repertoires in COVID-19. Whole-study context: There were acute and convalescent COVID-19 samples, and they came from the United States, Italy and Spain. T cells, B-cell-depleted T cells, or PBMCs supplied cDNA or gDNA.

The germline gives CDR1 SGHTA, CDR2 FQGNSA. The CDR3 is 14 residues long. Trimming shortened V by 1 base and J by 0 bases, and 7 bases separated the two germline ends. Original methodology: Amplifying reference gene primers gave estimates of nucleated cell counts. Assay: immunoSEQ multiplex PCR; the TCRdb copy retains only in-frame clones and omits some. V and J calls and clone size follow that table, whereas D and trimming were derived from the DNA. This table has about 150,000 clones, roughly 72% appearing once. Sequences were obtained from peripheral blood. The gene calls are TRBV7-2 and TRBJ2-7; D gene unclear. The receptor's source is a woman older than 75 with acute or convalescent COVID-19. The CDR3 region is CASSLVHSSYEQYF. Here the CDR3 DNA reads TGTGCCAGCAGCTTAGTTCACAGCTCCTACGAGCAGTACTTC.